Listed below are T cell receptor beta chains from one sample, sequenced in a study of T cells after yellow fever vaccination. TCRdb redid the calling of the 5' RACE reads with MiXCR, one entry per CDR3 protein. The top ten clones hold 13% to 15% of a sample with roughly 500,000 distinct CDR3 sequences, around 21% of them seen once. Source: PBMCs, taken 15 days after the yellow fever booster vaccination. The receptors derive from a man aged 25 to 40 who received the YFV17D yellow fever vaccine. Each CDR3 is given with its conserved first and last residue. The D gene is left open where the match is weak. Only part of the rows carry a size: once, few, many, or a class if the clone is expanded.

-	TRBV4-3	TRBJ2-3	-	CASSQDQGTDTQYF	TGCGCCAGCAGCCAAGATCAGGGCACAGATACGCAGTATTTT
-	TRBV28	TRBJ2-7	few	CASRPGTAGYEQYF	TGTGCCAGCAGACCCGGGACGGCGGGCTACGAGCAGTACTTC
-	TRBV5-1	TRBJ2-2	few	CASSVYAGELFF	TGCGCCAGCAGCGTATATGCCGGGGAGCTGTTTTTT
-	TRBV29-1	TRBJ2-5	-	CSGAENRGETQYF	TGCAGCGGGGCAGAGAATAGGGGAGAGACCCAGTACTTC
TRBD2	TRBV5-1	TRBJ2-7	-	CASSSGGGVAYEQYF	TGCGCCAGCAGCTCTGGTGGGGGGGTTGCCTACGAGCAGTACTTC
TRBD1	TRBV6-5	TRBJ2-1	-	CASSLTGGASYNEQFF	TGTGCCAGCAGTTTGACAGGGGGCGCTTCCTACAATGAGCAGTTCTTC
TRBD1	TRBV7-9	TRBJ1-1	few	CASSLDRGQAFF	TGTGCCAGCAGCTTGGACAGGGGGCAAGCTTTCTTT
-	TRBV20-1	TRBJ2-5	-	CSASRAVNQETQYF	TGCAGTGCTAGTCGGGCAGTTAACCAAGAGACCCAGTACTTC
TRBD2	TRBV28	TRBJ2-3	few	CASSFGTSGRWTDTQYF	TGTGCCAGCAGTTTCGGGACTAGCGGGAGGTGGACAGATACGCAGTATTTT
-	TRBV28	TRBJ2-3	-	CASSSSLVTQYF	TGTGCCAGCAGTTCGTCTTTGGTTACGCAGTATTTT
-	TRBV24-1	TRBJ1-3	-	CATSDANSGNTIYF	TGTGCCACCAGTGATGCAAACTCTGGAAACACCATATATTTT
-	TRBV27	TRBJ2-3	few	CASSRSADTQYF	TGTGCCAGCAGCAGGTCCGCAGATACGCAGTATTTT
TRBD2	TRBV6-5	TRBJ2-7	once	CASSFSGRVGEQYF	TGTGCCAGCAGTTTTAGCGGGAGAGTGGGCGAGCAGTACTTC
-	TRBV28	TRBJ2-1	-	CASSLGPRMANEQFF	TGTGCCAGCAGTTTAGGGCCTAGAATGGCTAATGAGCAGTTCTTC
-	TRBV12-3/TRBV12-4	TRBJ1-5	few	CASSSRGRAQHF	TGTGCCAGCAGTTCCAGAGGTAGGGCCCAGCATTTT
-	TRBV5-1	TRBJ2-6	-	CASSAGPSGANVLTF	TGCGCCAGCAGCGCCGGTCCCTCTGGGGCCAACGTCCTGACTTTC
-	TRBV10-3	TRBJ2-3	-	CATAGSTDTQYF	TGTGCCACCGCAGGGAGCACAGATACGCAGTATTTT
-	TRBV10-3	TRBJ2-5	-	CAISAQGRETQYF	TGTGCCATCAGTGCCCAGGGGCGGGAGACCCAGTACTTC
-	TRBV3-1	TRBJ2-7	few	CASSPLSGRERYEQYF	TGTGCCAGCAGCCCCCTCTCAGGCAGGGAGAGGTACGAGCAGTACTTC
-	TRBV7-7	TRBJ2-3	few	CASSLVPLATQYF	TGTGCCAGCAGCTTGGTCCCTCTAGCTACGCAGTATTTT
-	TRBV10-2	TRBJ1-4	-	CASSGAGQFNEKLFF	TGCGCCAGCAGTGGCGCGGGGCAGTTTAATGAAAAACTGTTTTTT
-	TRBV9	TRBJ2-3	few	CASSVGPDTQYF	TGTGCCAGCAGCGTCGGGCCAGATACGCAGTATTTT
TRBD1	TRBV12-3/TRBV12-4	TRBJ2-4	-	CASSNRDRAKNIQYF	TGTGCCAGCAGTAACCGGGACAGGGCCAAAAACATTCAGTACTTC
-	TRBV6-4	TRBJ2-5	-	CASSGAVSPVRETQYF	TGTGCCAGCAGCGGGGCGGTATCCCCGGTGAGGGAGACCCAGTACTTC
-	TRBV24-1	TRBJ2-1	few	CATSPTWDSPAQFF	TGTGCCACCAGCCCGACTTGGGACTCCCCGGCGCAGTTCTTC
TRBD1	TRBV14	TRBJ1-1	few	CASSLGQDEAFF	TGTGCCAGCAGCCTTGGACAGGACGAAGCTTTCTTT
-	TRBV11-2	TRBJ2-3	many	CASSMTGGDTQYF	TGTGCCAGCAGCATGACAGGAGGCGATACGCAGTATTTT
-	TRBV7-2	TRBJ2-7	few	CASSGTAGPYEQYF	TGTGCCAGCAGCGGGACAGCGGGACCCTACGAGCAGTACTTC
-	TRBV6-1	TRBJ2-3	-	CASKPRHGGGIQYF	TGTGCCAGCAAACCCCGACATGGAGGGGGGATTCAGTATTTT
-	TRBV11-2	TRBJ2-7	-	CASTLTVGALTRYEQYF	TGTGCCAGCACCCTAACGGTGGGAGCTCTCACCCGCTACGAGCAGTACTTC
-	TRBV6-5	TRBJ2-3	few	CASSYRQTRDTQYF	TGTGCCAGCAGTTACAGGCAGACTAGAGATACGCAGTATTTT
-	TRBV20-1	TRBJ2-7	few	CSARHREWIPYEQYF	TGCAGTGCTAGACACAGGGAGTGGATCCCCTACGAGCAGTACTTC
-	TRBV5-1	TRBJ1-4	few	CASSHNFNSVEAKLFF	TGCGCCAGCAGCCACAACTTCAACAGCGTCGAGGCTAAACTGTTTTTT
TRBD1	TRBV20-1	TRBJ2-3	few	CSARDFRMGQGGYTQYF	TGCAGTGCTAGAGATTTTCGCATGGGACAGGGGGGATATACGCAGTATTTT
-	TRBV7-9	TRBJ2-7	few	CASSPPLITSDEQYF	TGTGCCAGCAGCCCTCCCCTAATAACTAGTGACGAGCAGTACTTC
-	TRBV7-8	TRBJ2-3	-	CASSFSTGPGTDTQYF	TGTGCCAGCAGCTTCTCGACAGGCCCAGGGACAGATACGCAGTATTTT
-	TRBV15	TRBJ2-5	few	CATSREGPGEETQYF	TGTGCCACCAGCAGAGAAGGGCCGGGAGAAGAGACCCAGTACTTC
-	TRBV2	TRBJ2-3	-	CASSASLTDTQYF	TGTGCCAGCAGCGCCAGCCTAACCGATACGCAGTATTTT
-	TRBV7-2	TRBJ2-5	-	CASSHTGLGLTETQYF	TGTGCCAGCAGCCACACAGGGTTGGGGTTGACGGAGACCCAGTACTTC
-	TRBV27	TRBJ2-1	many	CASSLSSGSSYNEQFF	TGTGCCAGCAGCTTAAGCTCAGGTAGCTCCTACAATGAGCAGTTCTTC
-	TRBV7-9	TRBJ2-1	few	CASKYGIDNEQFF	TGTGCCAGCAAGTATGGGATTGACAATGAGCAGTTCTTC
-	TRBV5-1	TRBJ2-3	few	CASSLAWETSDRTDTQYF	TGCGCCAGCAGCTTGGCTTGGGAGACTAGTGATCGCACAGATACGCAGTATTTT
TRBD1	TRBV20-1	TRBJ2-6	-	CSARGRDRDSGANVLTF	TGCAGTGCTCGCGGGCGGGACAGGGACTCTGGGGCCAACGTCCTGACTTTC
-	TRBV5-1	TRBJ1-1	few	CASSGRANTEAFF	TGCGCCAGCAGCGGCCGGGCAAACACTGAAGCTTTCTTT
TRBD1	TRBV18	TRBJ2-5	-	CASSPAGGYETQYF	TGTGCCAGCTCACCTGCAGGGGGCTATGAGACCCAGTACTTC